This entry concerns a single T cell receptor beta chain. Its matching antigen is unknown. This entry is derived from a study of T cell responses to AZD1222 COVID-19 vaccine. General study results and limits: Donors were chiefly white British, with a greater number of females, and clonal diversity was perhaps underestimated. Per reports, nearly half of all spike-specific TCRs target regions that are unmutated in variants. Repertoire collection took place solely once the T cell response had peaked.

CDR1 is MNHEY, CDR2 SMNVEV, per germline (reference sequence). Trimming took off 3 bases at V and 0 bases at J, with 12 bases between the two ends. The CDR3 totals 16 residues. TCRdb keeps only in-frame clones here, not all; method: immunoSEQ multiplex PCR. Of about 130,000 clones in the sample, 85% to 90% are singletons; the top ten hold around 22%. Sequences were derived from peripheral blood, sampled on day 0 of AZD1222 vaccination. The receptor was derived from an adult in good health. V gene TRBV27 combines with J gene TRBJ1-3; D unclear. The CDR3 coding sequence is TGTGCCAGCAGTTTTAGGGAGGGATACTCTGGAAACACCATATATTTT. It codes for CASSFREGYSGNTIYF.